This TCR beta chain was profiled in a study of human T cells and chemical hapten exposure. Study-wide results and caveats: Compared to controls, expanded TCRs made significantly more large clusters of similar CDR3s.

Noted time point: pre-sensitization, week 0. Documented treatment: therapeutic diphenylcyclopropenone sensitization with weekly scalp DPC. The library tagged each cDNA molecule with unique molecular identifiers. One entry per CDR3 protein, called by TCRdb with MiXCR from the RACE reads. Of tens of thousands of distinct CDR3 sequences in the sample, 9.6% were seen once. As for this clonotype: Its specificity is not known.

Sequencing used whole blood, obtained in connection with sensitization to the hapten diphenylcyclopropenone (DPC). This TCR derives from a woman between 35 and 50 years old with alopecia areata. Some clones in this sample may be carry-over from other donors' samples.

The CDR3: CSVQGTAEKLFF. CDR3 nucleotides: TGCAGCGTTCAAGGGACAGCTGAAAAACTGTTTTTT. V and J are TRBV29-1 and TRBJ1-4; 7 bases map to TRBD1. Losses at the gene ends were 5 bases for V and 7 bases for J; bases not matched to a gene: 4. The germline CDR1 and CDR2 sequences are SQVTM and ANQGSEA. CDR3 length: 12 amino acids. The whole variable domain, filled in from reference TRBV29-1 and TRBJ1-4, reads SAVISQKPSRDICQRGTSLTIQCQVDSQVTMMFWYRQQPGQSLTLIATANQGSEATYESGFVIDKFPISRPNLTFSTLTVSNMSPEDSSIYLCSVQGTAEKLFFGSGTQLSVL.